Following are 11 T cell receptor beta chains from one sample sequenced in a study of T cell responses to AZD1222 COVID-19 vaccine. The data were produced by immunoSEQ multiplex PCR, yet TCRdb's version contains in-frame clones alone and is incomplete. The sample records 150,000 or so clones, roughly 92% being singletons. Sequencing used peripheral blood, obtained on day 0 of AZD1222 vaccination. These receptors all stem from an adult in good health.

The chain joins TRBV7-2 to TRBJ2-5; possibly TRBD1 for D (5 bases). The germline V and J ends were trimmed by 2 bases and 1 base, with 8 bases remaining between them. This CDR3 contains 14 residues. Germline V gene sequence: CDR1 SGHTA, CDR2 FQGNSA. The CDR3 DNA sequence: TGTGCCAGCAGCTTATTACAGGTCCAAGAGACCCAGTACTTC. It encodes CASSLLQVQETQYF. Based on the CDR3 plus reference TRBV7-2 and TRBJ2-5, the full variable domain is GAGVSQSPSNKVTEKGKDVELRCDPISGHTALYWYRQSLGQGLEFLIYFQGNSAPDKSGLPSDRFSAERTGGSVSTLTIQRTQQEDSAVYLCASSLLQVQETQYFGPGTRLLVL.

In nucleotides, the CDR3 is TGTGCCAGCAGTTTCCCCCCCCGGGGCACAGATACGCAGTATTTT. Translated: CASSFPPRGTDTQYF. The chain employs TRBV28 and TRBJ2-3; no firm D call. The CDR3 consists of 15 residues. Germline V gene sequence: CDR1 MDHEN, CDR2 SYDVKM. Trimming took off 3 bases at V and 1 base at J, with 11 bases between the two ends.

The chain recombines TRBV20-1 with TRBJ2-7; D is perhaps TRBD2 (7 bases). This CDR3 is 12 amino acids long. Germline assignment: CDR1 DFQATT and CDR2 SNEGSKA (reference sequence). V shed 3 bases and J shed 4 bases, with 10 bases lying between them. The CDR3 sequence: CSASGGAYEQYF. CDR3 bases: TGCAGTGCTAGTGGGGGGGCGTACGAGCAGTACTTC.

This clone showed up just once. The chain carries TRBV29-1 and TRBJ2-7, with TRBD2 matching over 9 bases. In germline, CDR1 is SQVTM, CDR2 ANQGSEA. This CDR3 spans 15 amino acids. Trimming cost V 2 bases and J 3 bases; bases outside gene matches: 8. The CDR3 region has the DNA TGCAGCGTTGAAACCCCTAGCGGGGACCTCTACGAGCAGTACTTC. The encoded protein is CSVETPSGDLYEQYF.

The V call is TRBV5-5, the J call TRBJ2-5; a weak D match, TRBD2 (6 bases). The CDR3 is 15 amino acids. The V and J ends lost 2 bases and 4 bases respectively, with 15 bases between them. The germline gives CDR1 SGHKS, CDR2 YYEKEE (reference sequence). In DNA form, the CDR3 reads TGTGCCAGCAGCTTCGACGGGAGTAAGGGAGAGACCCAGTACTTC. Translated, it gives CASSFDGSKGETQYF.

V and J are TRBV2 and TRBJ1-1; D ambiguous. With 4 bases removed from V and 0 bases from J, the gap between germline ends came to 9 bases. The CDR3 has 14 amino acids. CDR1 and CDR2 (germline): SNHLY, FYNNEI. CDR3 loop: CASSVGDMNTEAFF. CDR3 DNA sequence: TGTGCCAGCAGTGTTGGAGACATGAACACTGAAGCTTTCTTT.

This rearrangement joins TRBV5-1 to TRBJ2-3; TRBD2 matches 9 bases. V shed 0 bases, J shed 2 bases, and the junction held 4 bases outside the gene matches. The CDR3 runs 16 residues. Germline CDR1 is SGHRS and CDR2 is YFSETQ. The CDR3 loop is CASSLVAGDLTDTQYF. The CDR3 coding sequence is TGCGCCAGCAGCTTGGTAGCGGGGGACCTCACAGATACGCAGTATTTT.

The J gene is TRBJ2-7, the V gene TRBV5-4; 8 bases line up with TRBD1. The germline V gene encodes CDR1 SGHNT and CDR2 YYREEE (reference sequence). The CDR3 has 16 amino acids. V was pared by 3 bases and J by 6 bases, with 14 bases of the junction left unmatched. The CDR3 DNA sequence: TGTGCCAGCAGCTCGATGGGTAGTGGACAGGGTTCCGAGCAGTACTTC. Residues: CASSSMGSGQGSEQYF.

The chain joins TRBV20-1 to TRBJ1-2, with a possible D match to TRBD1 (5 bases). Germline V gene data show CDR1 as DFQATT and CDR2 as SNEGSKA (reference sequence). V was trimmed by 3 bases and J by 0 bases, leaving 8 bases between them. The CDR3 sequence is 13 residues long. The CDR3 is CSASGGTNYGYTF. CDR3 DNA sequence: TGCAGTGCTAGTGGGGGAACTAACTATGGCTACACCTTC.

CDR3 region: CASSVDRGYNEQFF. The CDR3 nucleotides read TGTGCCAGCAGCGTGGACAGGGGCTACAATGAGCAGTTCTTC. The rearrangement links TRBV5-6 to TRBJ2-1; 9 nucleotides align to TRBD1. The CDR3 contains 14 residues. Unmatched junction bases numbered 2, after V lost 4 bases and J lost 3 bases. The V gene's germline CDR1 is SGHDT and CDR2 YYEEEE.

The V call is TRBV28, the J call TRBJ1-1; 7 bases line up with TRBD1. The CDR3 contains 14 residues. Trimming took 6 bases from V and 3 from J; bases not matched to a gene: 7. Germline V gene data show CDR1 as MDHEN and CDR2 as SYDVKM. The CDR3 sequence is CASSRADRDTEAFF. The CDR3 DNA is TGTGCCAGCAGCAGGGCCGACAGGGACACTGAAGCTTTCTTT.